The 30 T cell receptor beta chains given below trace back to one sample, sequenced in a study of control samples from healthy donors and cancer patients. Libraries were prepared by immunoSEQ multiplex PCR; TCRdb keeps only in-frame clonotypes and omits some of them. This table has some 150,000 clones, roughly 89% appearing once. Sample: blood. These TCRs come from a man younger than 30 in good health.

The chain links TRBV2 to TRBJ2-7, with TRBD2 as a possible D gene (7 bases). The CDR3 consists of 17 residues. CDR1 and CDR2 from the germline V gene are SNHLY and FYNNEI. The V end was cut by 2 bases, the J end by 7 bases, with 24 bases between. As DNA, the CDR3 is TGTGCCAGCAGTGAAACTTGGGGCGGGGGCCCCCCTGGAGAGCAGTACTTC. Translating it yields CASSETWGGGPPGEQYF.

This clone occurred once. V usage is TRBV7-2 and J usage is TRBJ2-2; no definite D call. Trimming took 5 bases from V and 7 from J, leaving 11 bases between them. The CDR3 spans 13 residues. CDR1 and CDR2 (germline): SGHTA, FQGNSA. The CDR3: CASSLPAVGELFF. For the CDR3, the DNA is TGTGCCAGCAGCCTCCCGGCGGTCGGGGAGCTGTTTTTT.

The chain employs TRBV15 and TRBJ2-6, with no clear D. V was clipped by 0 bases and J by 0 bases, with 6 bases between them. This CDR3 is built from 16 residues. Germline lookup yields CDR1 LNHNV and CDR2 YYDKDF (reference sequence). The CDR3 DNA reads as TGTGCCACCAGCAGAGATATCAGCTCTGGGGCCAACGTCCTGACTTTC. This codes for CATSRDISSGANVLTF.

The genes are TRBV27 and TRBJ2-1; the match to TRBD1 covers 8 bases. The V segment lost 5 bases and the J segment 0 bases; nucleotides outside the gene matches: 6. Per germline, CDR1 MNHEY and CDR2 SMNVEV (reference sequence). The CDR3 sequence is 16 residues long. CDR3 nucleotide sequence: TGTGCCAGCAGTCGGACAGGGTTCGGCTCCTACAATGAGCAGTTCTTC. This codes for CASSRTGFGSYNEQFF.

The rearrangement uses TRBV4-2 and TRBJ1-4; maybe TRBD1 (6 bases). CDR1 and CDR2 from the germline V gene are LGHNA and YNFKEQ. CDR3 length equals 16 residues. With 6 bases removed from V and 12 bases from J, the gap between germline ends came to 26 bases. For the CDR3, the DNA is TGTGCCAGCAGTCCAGACGATAGGACAACGAAGGGGGAACTGTTTTTT. Its translation: CASSPDDRTTKGELFF.

Written as DNA, the CDR3 is TGTGCCAGTAGTCCCCAGGGGCGGGCGGGGGACACTGAAGCTTTCTTT. It codes for CASSPQGRAGDTEAFF. The rearrangement uses TRBV19 and TRBJ1-1; weak D call: TRBD1 (6 bases). The CDR3 is made up of 16 amino acids. Germline-derived CDR1 and CDR2 are LNHDA and SQIVND (reference sequence). The V end lost 5 bases, the J end lost 3 bases, and 19 bases lay between the germline ends. The full variable domain, in which reference TRBV19 and TRBJ1-1 provide the parts outside the CDR3, is DGGITQSPKYLFRKEGQNVTLSCEQNLNHDAMYWYRQDPGQGLRLIYYSQIVNDFQKGDIAEGYSVSREKKESFPLTVTSAQKNPTAFYLCASSPQGRAGDTEAFFGQGTRLTVV.

The chain combines TRBV14 with TRBJ2-3; 9 bases line up with TRBD2. Germline V gene lookup returns CDR1 SGHDN and CDR2 FVKESK. The ends lost 0 bases at V and 12 bases at J; junction bases unmatched: 4. The CDR3 is 13 residues long. DNA for the CDR3: TGTGCCAGCAGCCAAGATGGGCGGGGGGGCCAGTATTTT. It yields the protein CASSQDGRGGQYF.

This clone appeared once. This chain connects TRBV5-4 to TRBJ1-1; D is unresolved. The CDR3 has 14 amino acids. Germline V gene data show CDR1 as SGHNT and CDR2 as YYREEE (reference sequence). Deletions cut 1 base from V and 2 bases from J, with 9 bases between. CDR3 protein: CASSLREINTEAFF. The DNA of the CDR3 is TGTGCCAGCAGCTTGAGGGAGATTAACACTGAAGCTTTCTTT. Filled out from reference TRBV5-4 and TRBJ1-1, the complete variable domain reads ETGVTQSPTHLIKTRGQQVTLRCSSQSGHNTVSWYQQALGQGPQFIFQYYREEENGRGNFPPRFSGLQFPNYSSELNVNALELDDSALYLCASSLREINTEAFFGQGTRLTVV.

V is TRBV28 and J is TRBJ1-3; D is uncertain. CDR1 and CDR2 from the germline V gene are MDHEN and SYDVKM. V was cut by 5 bases and J by 0 bases, with 11 bases left in between. The CDR3 spans 15 residues. The CDR3 spells CASSVNSLSGNTIYF. In nucleotides, the CDR3 is TGTGCCAGCAGTGTAAACTCCCTCTCTGGAAACACCATATATTTT.

The chain joins TRBV5-6 to TRBJ2-3, with 7 bases lining up with TRBD2. From germline, CDR1 is SGHDT and CDR2 YYEEEE. This CDR3 region has 14 residues. J gave up 1 base and V 1 base, and 0 bases lay outside the gene matches. For the CDR3, the DNA is TGTGCCAGCAGCTTGACTAGCGGCACAGATACGCAGTATTTT. This translates into CASSLTSGTDTQYF.

The chain has TRBV15 and TRBJ1-5; 8 bases fit TRBD1. This CDR3 comprises 15 residues. Germline V lookup: CDR1 LNHNV, CDR2 YYDKDF (reference sequence). V shed 3 bases, J shed 3 bases, and the junction held 4 bases outside the gene matches. The CDR3: CATSSDRGVNQPQHF. The DNA of the CDR3 is TGTGCCACCAGCAGTGACAGGGGCGTCAATCAGCCCCAGCATTTT.

The J gene is TRBJ1-1, the V gene TRBV24-1; the D is unclear. The CDR3 has 11 residues. Germline values: CDR1 KGHDR, CDR2 SFDVKD. V was cut by 8 bases and J by 2 bases, with 5 bases left in between. CDR3 in amino acids: CATIRNTEAFF. CDR3 sequence (DNA): TGTGCCACCATCCGAAACACTGAAGCTTTCTTT.

The chain uses TRBV4-2 and TRBJ2-6; D remains unclear. Trimming left V 0 bases short and J 0 bases short, with 18 bases between. CDR1 is LGHNA, CDR2 YNFKEQ, per germline. The CDR3 covers 20 residues. The CDR3 bases are TGTGCCAGCAGCCAAGACGGTAACAGTTTGAAAGACTCTGGGGCCAACGTCCTGACTTTC. This sequence encodes CASSQDGNSLKDSGANVLTF.

V is TRBV4-1 and J is TRBJ1-6; 7 nucleotides line up with TRBD1. Per the germline V gene, CDR1 is MGHRA and CDR2 is YSYEKL. The V segment lost 0 bases and the J segment 7 bases; nucleotides outside the gene matches: 3. The CDR3 is 15 residues long. The CDR3 DNA reads as TGCGCCAGCAGCCAAGATGCGACAGGGAATTCACCCCTCCACTTT. Translated: CASSQDATGNSPLHF.

The V and J genes are TRBV4-1 and TRBJ1-2; D gene uncertain. CDR3 length equals 15 residues. The V gene's germline CDR1 is MGHRA and CDR2 YSYEKL. V lost 1 base, J lost 4 bases, and 13 bases lay in between. The CDR3 protein is CASSQGRQTAYGYTF. The CDR3 DNA is TGCGCCAGCAGCCAAGGTAGGCAGACCGCCTATGGCTACACCTTC.

A single count supports this clone. The chain employs TRBV12-3 or TRBV12-4 and TRBJ1-4, with 7 bases fitting TRBD1. This CDR3 spans 12 amino acids. V lost 6 bases to trimming and J lost 9 bases; unmatched junction nucleotides: 4. In nucleotides, the CDR3 is TGTGCCAGCAGCCCGACAGGGCAAAAACTGTTTTTT. The encoded protein is CASSPTGQKLFF.

In its sample, this clone was seen once. The CDR3 nucleotides are TGTGCCAGCAGCTTAGCCCGGGGAGCTAGCACAGATACGCAGTATTTT. Residues: CASSLARGASTDTQYF. The V gene is TRBV7-2, the J gene TRBJ2-3; D is possibly TRBD2 (5 bases). V lost 0 bases and J 0 bases, leaving 10 bases between the germline ends. The CDR3 contains 16 residues. Looked up from germline, CDR1 is SGHTA and CDR2 is FQGNSA.

This chain uses TRBV5-4 with TRBJ2-7; D ambiguous. The germline CDR1 and CDR2 sequences are SGHNT and YYREEE (reference sequence). V was pared by 3 bases and J by 1 base, with 11 bases between. The CDR3 is 14 amino acids. CDR3 loop: CASSSGSFSYEQYF. CDR3 nucleotides: TGTGCCAGCAGCTCCGGATCTTTTTCCTACGAGCAGTACTTC.

The chain has TRBV7-2 and TRBJ2-5; a possible D gene is TRBD1 (6 bases). The ends were cut back, 4 bases at V and 5 bases at J, with 20 bases in the middle. The CDR3 contains 16 residues. Germline loops: CDR1 SGHTA, CDR2 FQGNSA. The CDR3 bases are TGTGCCAGCAGCTCCGGACAGCCCTTGGGAGTGGAGACCCAGTACTTC. Encoded protein: CASSSGQPLGVETQYF.

This clone was seen a single time. The V gene is TRBV7-3, the J gene TRBJ2-3, with TRBD2 identical over 12 bases. The CDR3 consists of 19 residues. Germline values: CDR1 SGHTA, CDR2 FQGTGA. The ends lost 5 bases at V and 4 bases at J; junction bases unmatched: 16. CDR3 sequence (DNA): TGTGCCAGCAGCCCCCAAACTAGGGGACTAGCGGGTACCGCAGATACGCAGTATTTT. As protein: CASSPQTRGLAGTADTQYF.

The gene calls are TRBV2 and TRBJ2-1; 7 bases map to TRBD2. This CDR3 has 13 residues. J lost 2 bases, V lost 6 bases, and 1 base had no gene match. Germline values: CDR1 SNHLY, CDR2 FYNNEI. CDR3 residues: CASSREAYNEQFF. In nucleotides, the CDR3 is TGTGCCAGCAGCCGGGAGGCCTACAATGAGCAGTTCTTC.

This clone was counted a few times. The gene calls are TRBV19 and TRBJ1-3; D unresolved. CDR1 LNHDA and CDR2 SQIVND come from the germline V gene (reference sequence). This CDR3 is built from 11 residues. The V and J ends lost 9 bases and 2 bases respectively, with 5 bases between them. The CDR3 is CASEAGNTIYF. CDR3 coding DNA: TGTGCCAGCGAGGCTGGAAACACCATATATTTT.

The chain uses TRBV5-4 and TRBJ1-4; 9 bases agree with TRBD1. The length of the CDR3 is 15 residues. The V segment lost 3 bases and the J segment 7 bases; nucleotides outside the gene matches: 7. Germline values: CDR1 SGHNT, CDR2 YYREEE (reference sequence). The CDR3 sequence: CASSSAGQGFEKLFF. The CDR3 DNA follows: TGTGCCAGCAGCTCCGCGGGACAGGGTTTTGAAAAACTGTTTTTT.

V is TRBV7-6 and J is TRBJ2-2; 10 bases are a match to TRBD2. The V segment lost 0 bases and the J segment 5 bases; nucleotides outside the gene matches: 6. Germline lookup yields CDR1 SGHVS and CDR2 FNYEAQ. This CDR3 has 17 amino acids. CDR3 residues: CASSLASSGGVTGELFF. The CDR3, as DNA: TGTGCCAGCAGCTTAGCGTCGAGCGGGGGGGTAACCGGGGAGCTGTTTTTT.

This clone has a single count. The chain couples TRBV28 to TRBJ1-1; weak D call: TRBD1 (6 bases). This CDR3 contains 14 residues. Germline-derived CDR1 and CDR2 are MDHEN and SYDVKM. The V and J ends lost 2 bases and 4 bases respectively, with 11 bases between them. The CDR3 here is CASSLSSGVTEAFF. The CDR3 DNA follows: TGTGCCAGCAGTTTAAGCTCAGGGGTCACTGAAGCTTTCTTT.

This chain connects TRBV5-4 to TRBJ1-2; no clear D. V lost 4 bases and J lost 8, with 12 bases in between. The CDR3 is made up of 12 amino acids. Germline CDR1 is SGHNT and CDR2 is YYREEE (reference sequence). The CDR3 nucleotides are TGTGCCAGCAGCCCCTTTCGAGGCGGCTACACCTTC. This encodes CASSPFRGGYTF.

The CDR3 region is CASKVGAGSVTYPHEPQHF. CDR3 nucleotides: TGTGCCAGTAAGGTGGGGGCAGGTTCGGTAACTTACCCCCATGAGCCCCAGCATTTT. The J gene is TRBJ1-5, the V gene TRBV19, with D possibly matching TRBD1 (6 bases). CDR3 size: 19 residues. The V gene's germline CDR1 is LNHDA and CDR2 SQIVND (reference sequence). V was shortened by 7 bases and J by 8 bases, with 33 bases between the two germline ends.

This sequence joins TRBV28 and TRBJ1-5; D is perhaps TRBD1 (5 bases). CDR1 is MDHEN and CDR2 is SYDVKM in the germline V gene. CDR3 size: 18 residues. Deletions cut 3 bases from V and 0 bases from J, with 18 bases between. CDR3 coding DNA: TGTGCCAGCAGTTTCGGGGGGTCGCCTCGCTATAGCAATCAGCCCCAGCATTTT. Encoded protein: CASSFGGSPRYSNQPQHF.

This clone was detected only a few times. The J gene is TRBJ2-3, the V gene TRBV27; D possibly matches TRBD1 or TRBD2 (5 bases each). The V and J ends lost 5 bases and 2 bases respectively, with 17 bases between them. The V gene's germline CDR1 is MNHEY and CDR2 SMNVEV (reference sequence). This CDR3 has 16 amino acids. CDR3 sequence (DNA): TGTGCCAGCAGTAACCCGCCCGGGACCTACACAGATACGCAGTATTTT. Its protein product is CASSNPPGTYTDTQYF.

The chain couples TRBV11-2 to TRBJ2-3; D might be TRBD1 (6 bases). This CDR3 contains 16 residues. From germline, CDR1 is SGHAT and CDR2 FQNNGV. V lost 3 bases, J lost 0 bases, and 13 bases lay in between. The CDR3 coding sequence is TGTGCCAGCAGCTTCGACAGGACCCATAGCACAGATACGCAGTATTTT. Its protein is CASSFDRTHSTDTQYF. Complete variable domain (other parts from reference TRBV11-2 and TRBJ2-3): EAGVAQSPRYKIIEKRQSVAFWCNPISGHATLYWYQQILGQGPKLLIQFQNNGVVDDSQLPKDRFSAERLKGVDSTLKIQPAKLEDSAVYLCASSFDRTHSTDTQYFGPGTRLTVL.